Listed here are 2 T cell receptor beta chains from one sample, sequenced in a study of T cell responses to AZD1222 COVID-19 vaccine. Profiled with immunoSEQ multiplex PCR; TCRdb holds only in-frame clones, not every one. The data hold about 53,000 clones, with approximately 84% observed a single time. The sequences come from peripheral blood, collected on day 0 of AZD1222 vaccination. The receptor set was obtained from an adult in good health.

This chain connects TRBV19 to TRBJ2-1; 13 bases are a match to TRBD2. Per germline, CDR1 LNHDA and CDR2 SQIVND (reference sequence). Trimming at V came to 11 bases and at J to 7 bases, leaving 8 bases not matched to a gene. This CDR3 comprises 14 residues. The CDR3 protein is CASRTSGSANEQFF. CDR3 nucleotide sequence: TGTGCCTCTCGGACTAGCGGGAGTGCGAATGAGCAGTTCTTC.

The rearrangement joins TRBV28 to TRBJ2-3; TRBD2 matches at 16 bases. The CDR3 loop spans 18 amino acids. Germline V gives CDR1 MDHEN, CDR2 SYDVKM. The trim removed 10 bases at V and 7 bases at J, leaving 17 bases unmatched. The CDR3 sequence is CATVYSGGLAGGPYTQYF. The CDR3 DNA follows: TGTGCCACCGTGTACAGTGGGGGACTAGCGGGAGGGCCGTATACGCAGTATTTT.